The rows below give T cell receptor beta chains drawn from one sample of a study of identical twins. TCRdb independently ran MiXCR on the 5' RACE reads; one entry per CDR3 protein. The profile shows some 690,000 distinct CDR3 sequences, 21% of them singletons. The sample was also linked to a second study, of T cells expressing NK-cell markers.

The specimen sequenced was PBMCs. The receptors originated from a woman aged 18-29 years in good health. The CDR3 runs from the conserved cysteine through the conserved F or W. D genes are given only for firm matches. Some rows mark clone size as missing; the rest say once, few, many or name a class of expanded clone.

d_gene: .; v_gene: TRBV3-1; len: 14; abundance: .; j_gene: TRBJ2-7; CDR3aa: CASSPDGPSYEQYF; CDR3nt: TGTGCCAGCAGCCCGGACGGGCCCTCCTACGAGCAGTACTTC
d_gene: .; v_gene: TRBV27; len: 14; abundance: .; j_gene: TRBJ2-3; CDR3aa: CASSRQGFTDTQYF; CDR3nt: TGTGCCAGCAGTCGGCAGGGCTTCACAGATACGCAGTATTTT
d_gene: .; v_gene: TRBV5-1; len: 16; abundance: .; j_gene: TRBJ2-1; CDR3aa: CASSLVRQALWNEQFF; CDR3nt: TGCGCCAGCAGCTTGGTTAGACAGGCCCTTTGGAATGAGCAGTTCTTC
d_gene: .; v_gene: TRBV29-1; len: 12; abundance: .; j_gene: TRBJ1-1; CDR3aa: CSANSFPAEAFF; CDR3nt: TGCAGCGCTAACTCCTTCCCAGCTGAAGCTTTCTTT
d_gene: TRBD2; v_gene: TRBV11-2; len: 17; abundance: many; j_gene: TRBJ2-1; CDR3aa: CASSFPSLAGSPNEQFF; CDR3nt: TGTGCCAGCAGCTTCCCCTCTCTAGCGGGAAGTCCCAATGAGCAGTTCTTC
d_gene: .; v_gene: TRBV12-3/TRBV12-4; len: 11; abundance: .; j_gene: TRBJ2-1; CDR3aa: CASSLGTGKFF; CDR3nt: TGTGCCAGCAGTTTGGGGACGGGGAAGTTCTTC
d_gene: .; v_gene: TRBV2; len: 15; abundance: .; j_gene: TRBJ2-3; CDR3aa: CASSEWSGYPDTQYF; CDR3nt: TGTGCCAGCAGTGAATGGTCAGGGTACCCAGATACGCAGTATTTT
d_gene: .; v_gene: TRBV12-3/TRBV12-4; len: 15; abundance: many; j_gene: TRBJ2-4; CDR3aa: CASSFTTAGQNIQYF; CDR3nt: TGTGCCAGCAGTTTTACGACGGCCGGGCAAAACATTCAGTACTTC
d_gene: .; v_gene: TRBV3-1; len: 13; abundance: once; j_gene: TRBJ2-1; CDR3aa: CASSQLVAAEQFF; CDR3nt: TGTGCCAGCAGCCAATTGGTAGCGGCTGAGCAGTTCTTC
d_gene: TRBD1; v_gene: TRBV12-3/TRBV12-4; len: 14; abundance: .; j_gene: TRBJ1-2; CDR3aa: CASSPDRGFGGYTF; CDR3nt: TGTGCCAGCAGTCCAGACAGGGGTTTTGGCGGCTACACCTTC
d_gene: .; v_gene: TRBV5-1; len: 14; abundance: few; j_gene: TRBJ2-1; CDR3aa: CASSLPSAWNEQFF; CDR3nt: TGCGCCAGCAGCTTGCCCTCCGCTTGGAATGAGCAGTTCTTC
d_gene: .; v_gene: TRBV28; len: 16; abundance: .; j_gene: TRBJ2-3; CDR3aa: CASSSYTAEGTDTQYF; CDR3nt: TGTGCCAGCAGTTCCTACACGGCCGAGGGGACAGATACGCAGTATTTT
d_gene: .; v_gene: TRBV20-1; len: 13; abundance: few; j_gene: TRBJ2-2; CDR3aa: CSARILNTGELFF; CDR3nt: TGCAGTGCTAGAATTTTAAACACCGGGGAGCTGTTTTTT
d_gene: .; v_gene: TRBV12-3/TRBV12-4; len: 15; abundance: .; j_gene: TRBJ2-5; CDR3aa: CASIPAGPGGETQYF; CDR3nt: TGTGCCAGCATCCCCGCAGGGCCAGGAGGTGAGACCCAGTACTTC
d_gene: .; v_gene: TRBV18; len: 17; abundance: .; j_gene: TRBJ2-6; CDR3aa: CASSPPSRGPGANVLTF; CDR3nt: TGTGCCAGCTCACCACCGTCCAGGGGCCCTGGGGCCAACGTCCTGACTTTC
d_gene: .; v_gene: TRBV12-5; len: 16; abundance: .; j_gene: TRBJ2-1; CDR3aa: CASGSTGTGSYNEQFF; CDR3nt: TGTGCTAGTGGTTCAACCGGGACGGGCTCCTACAATGAGCAGTTCTTC
d_gene: TRBD1; v_gene: TRBV25-1; len: 11; abundance: .; j_gene: TRBJ1-2; CDR3aa: CASRTGAGYTF; CDR3nt: TGTGCCAGCCGAACAGGGGCGGGCTACACCTTC
d_gene: .; v_gene: TRBV5-6; len: 13; abundance: many; j_gene: TRBJ2-5; CDR3aa: CASSLNPKVTQYF; CDR3nt: TGTGCCAGCAGCTTGAACCCTAAGGTGACCCAGTACTTC
d_gene: .; v_gene: TRBV25-1; len: 11; abundance: .; j_gene: TRBJ2-7; CDR3aa: CASSGYYEQYF; CDR3nt: TGTGCCAGCAGTGGGTATTACGAGCAGTACTTC
d_gene: .; v_gene: TRBV10-3; len: 15; abundance: .; j_gene: TRBJ1-5; CDR3aa: CAIGGGDYSNQPQHF; CDR3nt: TGTGCCATCGGGGGAGGTGATTATAGCAATCAGCCCCAGCATTTT
d_gene: .; v_gene: TRBV10-3; len: 14; abundance: .; j_gene: TRBJ2-2; CDR3aa: CAISGGGRTGELFF; CDR3nt: TGTGCCATCAGTGGAGGGGGTAGGACCGGGGAGCTGTTTTTT
d_gene: TRBD1; v_gene: TRBV20-1; len: 13; abundance: .; j_gene: TRBJ2-3; CDR3aa: CSAGTGWVDTQYF; CDR3nt: TGCAGTGCCGGGACAGGGTGGGTAGATACGCAGTATTTT
d_gene: .; v_gene: TRBV29-1; len: 13; abundance: .; j_gene: TRBJ2-7; CDR3aa: CSVVQRSSYEQYF; CDR3nt: TGCAGCGTTGTACAGAGGAGCTCCTACGAGCAGTACTTC
d_gene: TRBD2; v_gene: TRBV5-1; len: 13; abundance: few; j_gene: TRBJ2-1; CDR3aa: CASTSGGTNEQFF; CDR3nt: TGCGCCAGTACTAGCGGGGGCACCAATGAGCAGTTCTTC
d_gene: TRBD1; v_gene: TRBV27; len: 14; abundance: .; j_gene: TRBJ2-7; CDR3aa: CASSLGTGGGEQYF; CDR3nt: TGTGCCAGCAGTTTGGGGACAGGGGGAGGCGAGCAGTACTTC
d_gene: TRBD2; v_gene: TRBV7-2; len: 15; abundance: few; j_gene: TRBJ2-1; CDR3aa: CASSGGAGAYNEQFF; CDR3nt: TGTGCCAGCAGCGGCGGGGCGGGGGCCTACAATGAGCAGTTCTTC
d_gene: TRBD1; v_gene: TRBV10-3; len: 14; abundance: .; j_gene: TRBJ1-6; CDR3aa: CAISGDRGNSPLHF; CDR3nt: TGTGCCATCAGTGGCGACAGGGGGAATTCACCCCTCCACTTT
d_gene: .; v_gene: TRBV10-3; len: 14; abundance: .; j_gene: TRBJ2-5; CDR3aa: CAISESGGAETQYF; CDR3nt: TGTGCCATCAGTGAGTCAGGGGGAGCCGAGACCCAGTACTTC
d_gene: .; v_gene: TRBV6-5; len: 13; abundance: few; j_gene: TRBJ2-1; CDR3aa: CASSYRDPRKQFF; CDR3nt: TGTGCCAGCAGTTACCGGGACCCTCGGAAGCAGTTCTTC
d_gene: TRBD1; v_gene: TRBV10-3; len: 15; abundance: .; j_gene: TRBJ2-7; CDR3aa: CAIGLPTGGTNEQYF; CDR3nt: TGTGCCATCGGTCTTCCGACAGGGGGTACGAACGAGCAGTACTTC
d_gene: .; v_gene: TRBV5-1; len: 14; abundance: .; j_gene: TRBJ2-2; CDR3aa: CASSFGANTGELFF; CDR3nt: TGCGCCAGCAGCTTTGGCGCGAACACCGGGGAGCTGTTTTTT
d_gene: .; v_gene: TRBV11-2; len: 15; abundance: few; j_gene: TRBJ2-5; CDR3aa: CASSLGVGLTETQYF; CDR3nt: TGTGCCAGCAGCTTAGGTGTGGGGTTGACAGAGACCCAGTACTTC
d_gene: .; v_gene: TRBV12-3/TRBV12-4; len: 13; abundance: many; j_gene: TRBJ2-2; CDR3aa: CASSLSVTGELFF; CDR3nt: TGTGCCAGCAGTTTGTCCGTCACCGGGGAGCTGTTTTTT
d_gene: .; v_gene: TRBV7-3; len: 14; abundance: .; j_gene: TRBJ2-2; CDR3aa: CASSSVATDGELFF; CDR3nt: TGTGCCAGCAGCTCCGTAGCGACTGACGGGGAGCTGTTTTTT
d_gene: .; v_gene: TRBV29-1; len: 11; abundance: many; j_gene: TRBJ1-2; CDR3aa: CSVEGRYGYTF; CDR3nt: TGCAGCGTTGAGGGACGGTATGGCTACACCTTC
d_gene: .; v_gene: TRBV3-1; len: 16; abundance: .; j_gene: TRBJ2-1; CDR3aa: CASSQDGQSSFNEQFF; CDR3nt: TGTGCCAGCAGCCAAGACGGACAGAGCAGCTTCAATGAGCAGTTCTTC
d_gene: .; v_gene: TRBV29-1; len: 14; abundance: .; j_gene: TRBJ2-1; CDR3aa: CSVTPGSSYNEQFF; CDR3nt: TGCAGCGTTACACCGGGGAGCTCCTACAATGAGCAGTTCTTC